This passage covers 16 T cell receptor beta chains from one sample sequenced in a study of blood T cell repertoires in COVID-19. Only in-frame clones appear in the TCRdb table, and some are missing; sequencing was by immunoSEQ multiplex PCR. The sample lists about 190,000 clones, about three quarters occurring once. Sequenced input: peripheral blood. The receptors were gathered from a woman over 75 with COVID-19, enrolled during active disease.

This chain uses TRBV5-1 with TRBJ2-5; 9 bases map to TRBD1. This CDR3 region has 14 residues. The J segment lost 4 bases and the V segment lost 6 bases, leaving 7 bases of the junction unmatched. Germline-derived CDR1 and CDR2 are SGHRS and YFSETQ. The CDR3 DNA reads TGCGCCAGCACCGGGGGACAGGGCCCAGAGACCCAGTACTTC. Translation gives CASTGGQGPETQYF. The full variable domain, its missing parts supplied by reference TRBV5-1 and TRBJ2-5, is KAGVTQTPRYLIKTRGQQVTLSCSPISGHRSVSWYQQTPGQGLQFLFEYFSETQRNKGNFPGRFSGRQFSNSRSEMNVSTLELGDSALYLCASTGGQGPETQYFGPGTRLLVL.

This chain joins TRBV28 and TRBJ2-7; TRBD2 matches at 8 bases. This CDR3 region has 15 residues. Trimming cost V 6 bases and J 5 bases; bases outside gene matches: 12. The germline gives CDR1 MDHEN, CDR2 SYDVKM. The CDR3 DNA follows: TGTGCCAGCAGGTCCTATGGGACTAGTCGCCACGAGCAGTACTTC. Amino acid sequence: CASRSYGTSRHEQYF.

This sequence joins TRBV7-3 and TRBJ2-1; 7 bases align to TRBD2. The CDR3 extends over 16 amino acids. Looked up from germline, CDR1 is SGHTA and CDR2 is FQGTGA. With V trimmed by 3 bases and J by 0 bases, 5 bases remained unmatched. CDR3 sequence (DNA): TGTGCCAGCAGCTTCACGACTAGCCACTCCTACAATGAGCAGTTCTTC. Translating it yields CASSFTTSHSYNEQFF.

J is TRBJ2-7 and V is TRBV5-6; D may be TRBD2 (5 bases). CDR1 SGHDT and CDR2 YYEEEE come from the germline V gene. Trimming removed 4 bases from V and 4 bases from J, with 12 bases in between. CDR3 size: 13 residues. In nucleotides, the CDR3 is TGTGCCAGCAGCCGGCGGAGGAATTACGAGCAGTACTTC. This translates into CASSRRRNYEQYF.

The chain uses TRBV15 and TRBJ1-1; D is unclear. The germline V gene has CDR1 LNHNV and CDR2 YYDKDF (reference sequence). Trimming took off 0 bases at V and 0 bases at J, with 8 bases between the two ends. This CDR3 comprises 15 residues. CDR3 amino acids: CATSRDKFLNTEAFF. In DNA, the CDR3 is TGTGCCACCAGCAGAGATAAATTCCTGAACACTGAAGCTTTCTTT.

The chain carries TRBV7-9 and TRBJ2-1; 13 positions agree with TRBD2. With 5 bases clipped from V and 8 bases from J, the junction kept 6 bases outside the gene matches. Germline assignment: CDR1 SEHNR and CDR2 FQNEAQ (reference sequence). This CDR3 is built from 15 residues. The CDR3 sequence is CASSPTSGRLDEQFF. The CDR3 DNA is TGTGCCAGCAGCCCGACTAGCGGGAGGTTGGATGAGCAGTTCTTC.

The genes are TRBV6-6 and TRBJ2-1; 8 bases are shared with TRBD1. Germline-derived CDR1 and CDR2 are MNHNY and SVGAGI (reference sequence). Losses at the gene ends were 1 base for V and 8 bases for J; bases not matched to a gene: 10. The CDR3 is made up of 16 amino acids. CDR3 sequence: CASSYWQGAITDEQFF. The CDR3 DNA is TGTGCCAGCAGTTACTGGCAGGGGGCTATTACGGATGAGCAGTTCTTC.

The chain recombines TRBV18 with TRBJ2-5; 8 bases are a match to TRBD2. V lost 5 bases to trimming and J lost 0 bases; unmatched junction nucleotides: 5. From germline, CDR1 is KGHSH and CDR2 LQKENI. This CDR3 is built from 15 residues. CDR3 protein: CASSSLAAYQETQYF. CDR3 in DNA: TGTGCCAGCTCATCACTAGCGGCGTACCAAGAGACCCAGTACTTC.

The V call is TRBV24-1, the J call TRBJ2-3; 7 bases map to TRBD1. This CDR3 is built from 14 residues. Germline CDR1 and CDR2: KGHDR and SFDVKD. The ends lost 7 bases at V and 2 bases at J; junction bases unmatched: 5. In DNA form, the CDR3 reads TGTGCCACCAGCCGGACAGGAGACACAGATACGCAGTATTTT. It codes for CATSRTGDTDTQYF.

This clone was seen a single time. The chain combines TRBV9 with TRBJ2-1, with TRBD2 matching 11 bases. Germline-derived CDR1 and CDR2 are SGDLS and YYNGEE. Trimming cost V 2 bases and J 0 bases; bases outside gene matches: 1. The CDR3 has 16 amino acids. The CDR3 nucleotides read TGTGCCAGCAGCGTGACTAGCGGGGACTCCTACAATGAGCAGTTCTTC. Translating gives CASSVTSGDSYNEQFF.

The V call is TRBV7-2, the J call TRBJ2-3; 8 positions match TRBD1. CDR3 length: 16 residues. The germline V gene encodes CDR1 SGHTA and CDR2 FQGNSA. Trimming at V came to 5 bases and at J to 0 bases, leaving 7 bases not matched to a gene. In DNA, the CDR3 is TGTGCCAGCAGCGTAACAGGGGGTGAAAGCACAGATACGCAGTATTTT. Protein product: CASSVTGGESTDTQYF.

In DNA form, the CDR3 reads TGCAGTGCTAGTCGAGGGGTATTGCGGGAGGCGCAAGAGACCCAGTACTTC. Amino acid sequence: CSASRGVLREAQETQYF. V and J are TRBV20-1 and TRBJ2-5, with TRBD2 matching over 8 bases. The CDR3 length is 17 residues. CDR1 and CDR2 from the germline V gene are DFQATT and SNEGSKA (reference sequence). Trimming at V came to 3 bases and at J to 2 bases, leaving 14 bases not matched to a gene.

The V call is TRBV9, the J call TRBJ2-7; 8 nucleotides agree with TRBD2. Trimming took 0 bases from V and 3 from J; bases not matched to a gene: 2. The CDR3 consists of 14 residues. In germline, CDR1 is SGDLS, CDR2 YYNGEE. CDR3 in amino acids: CASSVGLAGYEQYF. As DNA, the CDR3 is TGTGCCAGCAGCGTAGGGCTAGCGGGCTACGAGCAGTACTTC.

This sequence joins TRBV5-4 and TRBJ1-1; 7 nucleotides align to TRBD1. Germline CDR1 is SGHNT and CDR2 is YYREEE (reference sequence). The CDR3 contains 15 residues. V lost 0 bases, J lost 1 base, and 3 bases stayed unmatched. The CDR3 nucleotides are TGTGCCAGCAGCTTGGTAGGGGGCAGGAACACTGAAGCTTTCTTT. As protein: CASSLVGGRNTEAFF. Looking up the rest from reference TRBV5-4 and TRBJ1-1 gives the full variable domain: ETGVTQSPTHLIKTRGQQVTLRCSSQSGHNTVSWYQQALGQGPQFIFQYYREEENGRGNFPPRFSGLQFPNYSSELNVNALELDDSALYLCASSLVGGRNTEAFFGQGTRLTVV.

The rearrangement joins TRBV3-1 (or the pseudogene TRBV3-2) to TRBJ1-6; D may be TRBD1 (5 bases). Looked up from germline, CDR1 is LGHDT and CDR2 is YNNKEL (reference sequence). The CDR3 has 16 residues. V lost 0 bases to trimming and J lost 9 bases, with 15 bases between them. The CDR3 bases are TGTGCCAGCAGCCAAGATGCTACTTTCGGGGGTTCACCCCTCCACTTT. Translating it yields CASSQDATFGGSPLHF.

The rearrangement uses TRBV2 and TRBJ2-1; TRBD2 is a possible D gene (6 bases). The length of the CDR3 is 14 residues. CDR1 and CDR2 from the germline V gene are SNHLY and FYNNEI. V dropped 3 bases and J dropped 0 bases, with 6 bases sitting between them. CDR3 nucleotides: TGTGCCAGCAGTGAGACTAGCTCCTACAATGAGCAGTTCTTC. Its translation is CASSETSSYNEQFF.